This TCR beta chain appears in the sequencing data of a study of long-term antiretroviral therapy in people with HIV. Study-wide findings and caveats: Clonal expansions arising prior to ART prevailed in the repertoire at every time point. Documentation of ART adherence, viral resistance or therapy changes was absent.

As concerns this clone: As yet, its antigen is unknown.

Per germline, CDR1 SEHNR and CDR2 FQNEAQ (reference sequence). V shed 5 bases, J shed 6 bases, and the junction held 10 bases outside the gene matches. The CDR3 runs to 15 residues. Researchers report immunoSEQ v3.0 was run at survey level. Repertoires were generated with immunoSEQ multiplex PCR, while TCRdb's copy carries only in-frame clones and drops some. The sample has approximately 39,000 clones, 80% seen once. This chain uses TRBV7-9 with TRBJ2-1; TRBD1 matches 7 bases. The source material was unsorted PBMCs, sampled 1.5 years after starting antiretroviral therapy. The receptor was isolated from a man between 18 and 29 years old with HIV. CDR3 coding DNA: TGTGCCAGCAGCAAGGACAGGAGTCTCTTCAATGAGCAGTTCTTC. It encodes CASSKDRSLFNEQFF.